The 27 T cell receptor beta chains below all came from one sample that was sequenced in a study of shared clonotypes between healthy human individuals. Profiled with immunoSEQ multiplex PCR; TCRdb holds only in-frame clones, not every one. The sample consists of about 500,000 clones, 70% to 80% of them appearing once. Specimen: PBMCs. These receptors all stem from a middle-aged woman in good health. Some clones in this sample may be carry-over from other donors' samples.

CDR3 sequence: CASRGTGEIDEQYF. The CDR3 DNA reads as TGTGCCAGTAGAGGGACAGGGGAGATAGACGAGCAGTACTTC. This rearrangement joins TRBV19 to TRBJ2-5; the match to TRBD1 covers 10 bases. The end of the DNA fits TRBJ2-7 better, so the J call may be wrong. CDR3 length: 14 residues. Germline assignment: CDR1 LNHDA and CDR2 SQIVND (reference sequence).

The chain uses TRBV5-8 and TRBJ1-2; D is ambiguous. Germline lookup yields CDR1 SGHTS and CDR2 YDEGEE. The CDR3 contains 14 residues. Deletions cut 1 base from V and 4 bases from J, with 11 bases between. The CDR3 loop is CASSLQSASYGYTF. CDR3 nucleotide sequence: TGTGCCAGCAGCTTGCAGTCAGCCTCCTATGGCTACACCTTC.

The chain joins TRBV23-1 to TRBJ2-4, with D tentatively TRBD1 or TRBD2 (7 bases each). TRBV23-1 is flagged as an ORF with uncertain function. The CDR3 is 21 amino acids. V shed 0 bases and J shed 0 bases, with 24 bases lying between them. This CDR3 is CASSQSRLRGPREGAKNIQYF. Written as DNA, the CDR3 is TGCGCCAGCAGTCAATCACGGCTGAGGGGGCCGAGGGAGGGAGCCAAAAACATTCAGTACTTC.

V is TRBV6-5 and J is TRBJ1-2; the D is unclear. Deletions cut 7 bases from V and 3 bases from J, with 18 bases between. This CDR3 region has 15 residues. Germline V gene data show CDR1 as MNHEY and CDR2 as SVGAGI. The CDR3 sequence: CASKQNGPRDYGYTF. The CDR3 DNA reads TGTGCCAGCAAGCAGAATGGGCCTCGGGACTATGGCTACACCTTC.

The chain couples TRBV30 to TRBJ1-5; the D gene is possibly TRBD1 (5 bases). V lost 4 bases to trimming and J lost 7 bases, with 11 bases between them. Germline-derived CDR1 and CDR2 are GTSNPN and SVGIG (reference sequence). The CDR3 extends over 12 amino acids. CDR3: CAWNTGVQPQHF. The CDR3 nucleotides are TGTGCCTGGAACACAGGCGTCCAGCCCCAGCATTTT.

V gene TRBV21-1 combines with J gene TRBJ2-2; the table names TRBD2, a call not compared with the DNA. TRBV21-1 is flagged as a pseudogene. The CDR3 has 15 residues. The CDR3 DNA reads as TGTGCCAGCACCCGGGGAGGGGGGTATACCGGGGAGCTGTTTTTT. It codes for CASTRGGGYTGELFF.

A single count supports this clone. The chain couples TRBV15 to TRBJ1-5; 7 bases line up with TRBD1. Unmatched junction bases numbered 10, after V lost 3 bases and J lost 5 bases. The germline CDR1 and CDR2 sequences are LNHNV and YYDKDF (reference sequence). The CDR3 is 16 amino acids. For the CDR3, the DNA is TGTGCCACCAGCAGCTCCCGGAGGGACAGTTATCAGCCCCAGCATTTT. Translation gives CATSSSRRDSYQPQHF.

The gene calls are TRBV5-1 and TRBJ2-3; D perhaps matches TRBD1 (8 bases). The CDR3 consists of 14 residues. CDR1 and CDR2 from the germline V gene are SGHRS and YFSETQ. V was trimmed by 4 bases and J by 3 bases, leaving 12 bases between them. The CDR3 coding sequence is TGCGCCAGCAGCGGACAGGGAGGGACAGATACGCAGTATTTT. It translates to CASSGQGGTDTQYF.

The chain couples TRBV6-5 to TRBJ1-1; tentatively, D is TRBD1 (5 bases). Germline CDR1 is MNHEY and CDR2 is SVGAGI. Trimming took off 6 bases at V and 8 bases at J, with 22 bases between the two ends. The CDR3 runs 15 residues. CDR3 sequence (DNA): TGTGCCAGCAGCACCGCCGGGGCTCGTCAAAAGGAAGCTTTCTTT. Protein product: CASSTAGARQKEAFF.

This clone was recorded many times. The chain links TRBV19 to TRBJ2-1; either TRBD1 or TRBD2 may fit D (5 bases each). In germline, CDR1 is LNHDA, CDR2 SQIVND (reference sequence). The germline V and J ends were trimmed by 6 bases and 3 bases, with 9 bases remaining between them. The CDR3 extends over 13 amino acids. Here the CDR3 reads CASRGDLYNEQFF. The CDR3 coding sequence is TGTGCCAGTAGAGGGGACCTCTACAATGAGCAGTTCTTC.

The V call is TRBV11-2, the J call TRBJ1-1; D is undetermined. The CDR3 is 13 amino acids. Germline V lookup: CDR1 SGHAT, CDR2 FQNNGV. V lost 5 bases, J lost 1 base, and 8 bases lay in between. DNA of the CDR3: TGTGCCAGCAGCGGAGGGCCGAACACTGAAGCTTTCTTT. Amino acid sequence: CASSGGPNTEAFF. Full variable domain (remainder filled in from reference TRBV11-2 and TRBJ1-1): EAGVAQSPRYKIIEKRQSVAFWCNPISGHATLYWYQQILGQGPKLLIQFQNNGVVDDSQLPKDRFSAERLKGVDSTLKIQPAKLEDSAVYLCASSGGPNTEAFFGQGTRLTVV.

This chain connects TRBV4-1 to TRBJ2-5, with a possible D match to TRBD2 (6 bases). Deletions cut 3 bases from V and 5 bases from J, with 16 bases between. CDR3 length equals 15 residues. The germline gives CDR1 MGHRA, CDR2 YSYEKL. The CDR3 is CASSQERLVRETQYF. CDR3 nucleotide sequence: TGCGCCAGCAGCCAGGAAAGACTAGTTAGGGAGACCCAGTACTTC.

The chain is built from TRBV7-6 and TRBJ2-2, with 7 bases identical to TRBD2. V shed 2 bases, J shed 7 bases, and the junction held 7 bases outside the gene matches. Germline V gives CDR1 SGHVS, CDR2 FNYEAQ. The CDR3 covers 15 residues. The CDR3: CASSLRLADSGELFF. The CDR3 DNA follows: TGTGCCAGCAGCTTACGACTAGCCGACAGCGGGGAGCTGTTTTTT.

This clone was seen more than once but under ten times. As DNA, the CDR3 is TGTGCCAGCAGTCCTCGCCTTGAGCAGTTCTTC. Translating it yields CASSPRLEQFF. The chain is built from TRBV28 and TRBJ2-1; D is unresolved. Per the germline V gene, CDR1 is MDHEN and CDR2 is SYDVKM. V gave up 5 bases and J gave up 9 bases, with 8 bases separating them. CDR3 length equals 11 residues.

Turning to this clone: The germline gene is not matched at one end of the junction; a read error may be the cause. V and J are TRBV5-6 and TRBJ1-4; D not certain. The CDR3 extends over 12 amino acids. Looked up from germline, CDR1 is SGHDT and CDR2 is YYEEEE. CDR3 residues: CASSLGAEKLFF. The CDR3 DNA is TGTGCCAGCAGTTTGGGAGCTGAAAAACTGTTTTTT.

This chain links TRBV18 with TRBJ2-7; TRBD2 is a possible D gene (5 bases). Between the trimmed V and J ends, which lost 0 bases and 6 bases, there was a span of 12 bases. Germline assignment: CDR1 KGHSH and CDR2 LQKENI. This CDR3 contains 14 residues. CDR3 loop: CASSPPRGSREQYF. As DNA, the CDR3 is TGTGCCAGCTCACCACCGAGAGGGTCCCGCGAGCAGTACTTC.

The rearrangement joins TRBV29-1 to TRBJ2-5, with TRBD2 identical over 7 bases. This CDR3 contains 15 residues. The V gene's germline CDR1 is SQVTM and CDR2 ANQGSEA. V lost 1 base to trimming and J lost 2 bases; unmatched junction nucleotides: 7. In nucleotides, the CDR3 is TGCAGCGTTGAAGCCGCGGGAGCGGGTCAAGAGACCCAGTACTTC. Amino acid sequence: CSVEAAGAGQETQYF.

About this clone: A single base separates this from a much larger clone, so it may be a read error. The conserved closing phenylalanine or tryptophan is absent in this CDR3, likely reflecting a read error. V usage is TRBV4-3 and J usage is TRBJ2-7, with D possibly TRBD2 on 6 matching bases. This CDR3 comprises 18 residues. From germline, CDR1 is LGHNA and CDR2 YSLEER. Deletions cut 0 bases from V and 4 bases from J, with 22 bases between. The CDR3 spells CASSQERRPGLPGYEQYL. CDR3 nucleotides: TGCGCCAGCAGCCAAGAGCGGCGCCCGGGACTCCCGGGATACGAGCAGTACCTC.

The rearrangement links TRBV29-1 to TRBJ2-5, with D maybe TRBD1 (6 bases). The CDR3 covers 14 residues. Trimming left V 7 bases short and J 1 base short, with 16 bases between. Germline V gives CDR1 SQVTM, CDR2 ANQGSEA. This CDR3 reads CSDRDTAIQETQYF. CDR3 nucleotide sequence: TGCAGCGACCGGGACACCGCAATCCAAGAGACCCAGTACTTC.

Details on this clone: An end of the junction does not agree with germline; a read error may underlie this. This rearrangement joins TRBV7-7 to TRBJ2-5; 9 bases agree with TRBD1. The CDR3 sequence is 17 residues long. Germline V gene sequence: CDR1 SSHAT, CDR2 FNYEAQ (reference sequence). The CDR3 is CASSPNRGLSNQETQYF. The DNA of the CDR3 is TGTGCTAGCAGCCCCAACAGGGGGCTCAGCAACCAAGAGACCCAGTACTTC.

This clone was recorded a few times. The CDR3 protein is CASSLGQVKYSNQPQHF. CDR3 DNA: TGTGCCAGCAGCTTAGGACAGGTTAAATATAGCAATCAGCCCCAGCATTTT. The chain has TRBV13 and TRBJ1-5; perhaps TRBD1 as D (5 bases). The CDR3 runs 17 residues. The germline V and J ends were trimmed by 0 bases and 0 bases, with 12 bases remaining between them. Germline V gives CDR1 PRHDT, CDR2 FYEKMQ (reference sequence).

The chain recombines TRBV18 with TRBJ2-7, with TRBD2 identical over 7 bases. CDR1 is KGHSH, CDR2 LQKENI, per germline. The CDR3 length is 16 residues. V trimming: 3 bases; J trimming: 9 bases; junction bases outside the gene matches: 17. This CDR3 is CASSPSASGTTRAQYF. The CDR3 coding sequence is TGTGCCAGCTCACCTTCGGCTAGCGGTACCACCAGGGCGCAGTACTTC.

To note about this clone: This likely came from a read error, as a far larger clone is one base away. CDR3 sequence (DNA): TGCGCCAGCAGCCCTCCGAGTCCCGAAAGCTCCTACGAGCAGTACTTC. It yields the protein CASSPPSPESSYEQYF. V is TRBV4-3 and J is TRBJ2-7; no reliable D call. Germline CDR1 LGHNA, CDR2 YSLEER. The V gene lost 4 bases and the J gene lost 0 bases, with 16 bases spanning the gap. The CDR3 runs 16 residues.

The CDR3, as DNA: TGTGCCAGCAGGTCCACAAACCCCGAGCAGTACTTC. This codes for CASRSTNPEQYF. This chain uses TRBV5-5 with TRBJ2-7, with no clear D. CDR1 is SGHKS, CDR2 YYEKEE, per germline (reference sequence). The CDR3 is 12 amino acids. The germline V and J ends were trimmed by 5 bases and 6 bases, with 12 bases remaining between them.

This sequence joins TRBV28 and TRBJ2-7; weak D call: TRBD1 (6 bases). The length of the CDR3 is 12 residues. Germline V gene lookup returns CDR1 MDHEN and CDR2 SYDVKM. Trimming cost V 5 bases and J 12 bases, with 17 bases left between them. The CDR3 nucleotides are TGTGCCAGCAGTCGGCCTACAGGGCGTAGGTACTTC. Translating gives CASSRPTGRRYF.

This clone has just one count. This chain joins TRBV11-2 and TRBJ2-7; maybe TRBD2 (5 bases). The CDR3 has 17 amino acids. Trimming cost V 3 bases and J 0 bases, with 18 bases left between them. Germline lookup yields CDR1 SGHAT and CDR2 FQNNGV. The CDR3 DNA reads as TGTGCCAGCAGCTTTGAAGGGAGAGATCACTACTCCTACGAGCAGTACTTC. It codes for CASSFEGRDHYSYEQYF. The whole variable domain, remainder taken from reference TRBV11-2 and TRBJ2-7, is EAGVAQSPRYKIIEKRQSVAFWCNPISGHATLYWYQQILGQGPKLLIQFQNNGVVDDSQLPKDRFSAERLKGVDSTLKIQPAKLEDSAVYLCASSFEGRDHYSYEQYFGPGTRLTVT.

V is TRBV29-1 and J is TRBJ1-1; TRBD1 aligns across 8 bases. The CDR3 covers 14 residues. Trimming took 7 bases from V and 0 from J; bases not matched to a gene: 7. The germline gives CDR1 SQVTM, CDR2 ANQGSEA. The CDR3 reads CSGHRGGMNTEAFF. The CDR3 coding sequence is TGCAGCGGCCACAGGGGGGGAATGAACACTGAAGCTTTCTTT.